These 10 T cell receptor beta chains were all obtained from the same sample, sequenced in a study of blood T cell repertoires in COVID-19. TCRdb's copy holds only in-frame clones and misses some; the assay was immunoSEQ multiplex PCR. The sample has just under 350,000 clones, about 90% seen once. Sequencing was carried out using peripheral blood. The receptor source for this set is a woman in her fifties or sixties with COVID-19, enrolled during active disease.

The DNA for the CDR3 is TGTGCCAGCAGTTACCGGGAGGCCCCCTACGAGCAGTACTTC. Amino acids: CASSYREAPYEQYF. The chain recombines TRBV6-2 or TRBV6-3 with TRBJ2-7; TRBD2 agrees at 7 bases. Germline CDR1 reads MNHEY; CDR2 reads SVGEGT. The CDR3 runs 14 residues. V shed 2 bases, J shed 2 bases, and the junction held 3 bases outside the gene matches.

This clone has just a few counts. The chain joins TRBV27 to TRBJ1-6, with TRBD1 as a possible D gene (6 bases). CDR1 is MNHEY, CDR2 SMNVEV, per germline (reference sequence). The germline V and J ends were trimmed by 5 bases and 3 bases, with 11 bases remaining between them. The CDR3 extends over 15 amino acids. In DNA, the CDR3 is TGTGCCAGCAGTCGGACAGACCTCTATAATTCACCCCTCCACTTT. Translated, it gives CASSRTDLYNSPLHF.

The chain is built from TRBV25-1 and TRBJ2-5; 8 positions agree with TRBD1. CDR1 and CDR2 from the germline V gene are MGHDK and SYGVNS. V shed 4 bases and J 3 bases; nucleotides not matched to a gene: 4. The CDR3 extends over 14 amino acids. This chain's CDR3 is CASSGWTGKETQYF. As DNA, the CDR3 is TGTGCCAGCAGTGGATGGACAGGGAAAGAGACCCAGTACTTC.

This clone was seen just once. The chain links TRBV18 to TRBJ2-2; 9 nucleotides match TRBD1. The V and J ends lost 3 bases and 7 bases, in that order; junction bases with no gene match: 9. Germline V gives CDR1 KGHSH, CDR2 LQKENI. This CDR3 contains 16 residues. The CDR3: CASSPRRQGESGELFF. The CDR3 DNA follows: TGTGCCAGCTCACCCCGTCGACAGGGGGAAAGCGGGGAGCTGTTTTTT.

The rearrangement uses TRBV2 and TRBJ2-7; D is ambiguous. CDR3 length: 13 amino acids. Trimming cost V 3 bases and J 3 bases, with 9 bases left between them. Germline V gene sequence: CDR1 SNHLY, CDR2 FYNNEI. As DNA, the CDR3 is TGTGCCAGCAGTGAGTACACGTACTACGAGCAGTACTTC. Encoded protein: CASSEYTYYEQYF. Looking up the rest from reference TRBV2 and TRBJ2-7 gives the full variable domain: EPEVTQTPSHQVTQMGQEVILRCVPISNHLYFYWYRQILGQKVEFLVSFYNNEISEKSEIFDDQFSVERPDGSNFTLKIRSTKLEDSAMYFCASSEYTYYEQYFGPGTRLTVT.

The chain couples TRBV5-1 to TRBJ2-7, with 8 bases identical to TRBD1. The CDR3 runs 13 residues. V lost 4 bases and J lost 2; bases outside the gene matches: 2. The germline gives CDR1 SGHRS, CDR2 YFSETQ. CDR3 sequence: CASSPDRAYEQYF. DNA of the CDR3: TGCGCCAGCAGCCCGGACAGGGCCTACGAGCAGTACTTC.

The chain is built from TRBV3-1 (or the pseudogene TRBV3-2) and TRBJ2-1; possibly TRBD2 for D (5 bases). The CDR3 contains 14 residues. Trimming shortened V by 1 base and J by 8 bases, and 12 bases separated the two germline ends. Germline V gene sequence: CDR1 LGHDT, CDR2 YNNKEL (reference sequence). In nucleotides, the CDR3 is TGTGCCAGCAGCCAAGGGGTTGGGCGGGATGAGCAGTTCTTC. It translates to CASSQGVGRDEQFF.

The chain links TRBV6-5 to TRBJ2-2, with TRBD1 as a possible D gene (5 bases). V was pared by 6 bases and J by 3 bases, with 11 bases between. Looked up from germline, CDR1 is MNHEY and CDR2 is SVGAGI. The CDR3 spans 14 residues. The CDR3 is CASRIWTHTGELFF. CDR3 nucleotide sequence: TGTGCCAGCAGGATATGGACACACACCGGGGAGCTGTTTTTT.

The CDR3 spells CASSHGQGTSGYTF. The CDR3, as DNA: TGTGCCAGCAGCCATGGACAGGGTACCTCTGGCTACACCTTC. The V gene is TRBV3-1 (or the pseudogene TRBV3-2), the J gene TRBJ1-2; 8 bases line up with TRBD1. Trimming cost V 3 bases and J 7 bases; bases outside gene matches: 7. The CDR3 is made up of 14 amino acids. The germline CDR1 and CDR2 sequences are LGHDT and YNNKEL (reference sequence).

This clone showed up just once. The chain joins TRBV19 to TRBJ1-1; TRBD1 agrees at 9 bases. The V gene end was trimmed by 3 bases and the J gene end by 4 bases; junction bases not matched to a gene: 9. Germline CDR1 and CDR2: LNHDA and SQIVND (reference sequence). The CDR3 covers 16 residues. The CDR3: CASSILTNRGPTEAFF. CDR3 coding DNA: TGTGCCAGTAGTATTCTGACGAACAGGGGGCCCACTGAAGCTTTCTTT.